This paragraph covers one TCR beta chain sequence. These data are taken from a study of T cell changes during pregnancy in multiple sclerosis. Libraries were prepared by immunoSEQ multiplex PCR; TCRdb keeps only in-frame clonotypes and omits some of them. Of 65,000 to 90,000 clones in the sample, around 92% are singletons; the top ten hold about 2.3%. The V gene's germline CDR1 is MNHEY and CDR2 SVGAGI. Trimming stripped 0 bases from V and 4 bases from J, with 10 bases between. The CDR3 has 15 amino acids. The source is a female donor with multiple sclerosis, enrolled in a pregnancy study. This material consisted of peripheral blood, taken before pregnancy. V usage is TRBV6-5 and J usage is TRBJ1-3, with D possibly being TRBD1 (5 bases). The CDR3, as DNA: TGTGCCAGCAGTTACTCGATGGGGCACGGAAACACCATATATTTT. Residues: CASSYSMGHGNTIYF.